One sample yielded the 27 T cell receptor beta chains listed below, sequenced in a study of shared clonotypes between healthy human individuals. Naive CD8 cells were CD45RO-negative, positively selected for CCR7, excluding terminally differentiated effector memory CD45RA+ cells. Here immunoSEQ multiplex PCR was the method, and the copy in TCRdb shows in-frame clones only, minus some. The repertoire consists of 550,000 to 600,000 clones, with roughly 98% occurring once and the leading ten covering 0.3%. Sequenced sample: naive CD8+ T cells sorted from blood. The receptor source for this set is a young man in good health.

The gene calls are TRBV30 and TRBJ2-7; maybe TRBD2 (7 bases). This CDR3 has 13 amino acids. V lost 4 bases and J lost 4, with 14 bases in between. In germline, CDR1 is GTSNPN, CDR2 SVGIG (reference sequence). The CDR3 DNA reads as TGTGCCTGGAACGGGGGGCGAAGTTACGAGCAGTACTTC. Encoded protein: CAWNGGRSYEQYF.

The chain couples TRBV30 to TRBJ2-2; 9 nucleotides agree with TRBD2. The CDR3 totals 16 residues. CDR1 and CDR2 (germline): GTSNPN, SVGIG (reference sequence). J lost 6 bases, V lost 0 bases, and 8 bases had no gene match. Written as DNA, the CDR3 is TGTGCCTGGAGTGTAGTGCCTAGCGGGAAGGCCGGGGAGCTGTTTTTT. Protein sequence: CAWSVVPSGKAGELFF.

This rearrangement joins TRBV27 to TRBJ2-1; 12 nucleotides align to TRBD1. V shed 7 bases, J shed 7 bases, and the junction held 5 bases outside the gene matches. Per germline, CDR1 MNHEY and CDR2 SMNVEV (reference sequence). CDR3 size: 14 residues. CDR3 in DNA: TGTGCCAGCACGACGGGACAGGGGGCAAATGAGCAGTTCTTC. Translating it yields CASTTGQGANEQFF.

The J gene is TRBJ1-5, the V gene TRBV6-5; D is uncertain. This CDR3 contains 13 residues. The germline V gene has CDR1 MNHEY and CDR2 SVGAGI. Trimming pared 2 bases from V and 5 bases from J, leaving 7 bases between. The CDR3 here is CASSYGSYQPQHF. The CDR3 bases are TGTGCCAGCAGTTACGGGAGTTATCAGCCCCAGCATTTT.

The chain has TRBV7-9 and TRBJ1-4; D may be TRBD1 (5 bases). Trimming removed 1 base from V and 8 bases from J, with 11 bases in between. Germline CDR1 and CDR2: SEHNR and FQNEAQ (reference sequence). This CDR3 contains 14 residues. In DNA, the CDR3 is TGTGCCAGCAGCTTAGTCAACAGGCCCGAAAAACTGTTTTTT. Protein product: CASSLVNRPEKLFF.

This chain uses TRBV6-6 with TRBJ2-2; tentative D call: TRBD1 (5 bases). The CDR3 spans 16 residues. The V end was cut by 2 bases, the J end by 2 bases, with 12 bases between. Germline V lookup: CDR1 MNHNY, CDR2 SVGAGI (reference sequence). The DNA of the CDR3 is TGTGCCAGCAGTTACGACGTAGGGGCAAACACCGGGGAGCTGTTTTTT. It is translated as CASSYDVGANTGELFF.

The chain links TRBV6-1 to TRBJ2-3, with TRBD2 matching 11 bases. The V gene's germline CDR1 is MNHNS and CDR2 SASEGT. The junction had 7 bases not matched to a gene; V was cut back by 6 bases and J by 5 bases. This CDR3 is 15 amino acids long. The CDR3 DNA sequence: TGTGCCAGCAGAATGACTAGCGGGACGCGAGATACGCAGTATTTT. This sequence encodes CASRMTSGTRDTQYF.

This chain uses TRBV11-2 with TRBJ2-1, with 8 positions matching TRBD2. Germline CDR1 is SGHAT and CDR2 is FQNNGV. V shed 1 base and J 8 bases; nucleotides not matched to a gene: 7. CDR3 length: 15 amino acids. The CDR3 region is CASSLGPGGGYEQFF. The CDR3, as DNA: TGTGCCAGCAGCTTAGGCCCGGGAGGGGGGTATGAGCAGTTCTTC.

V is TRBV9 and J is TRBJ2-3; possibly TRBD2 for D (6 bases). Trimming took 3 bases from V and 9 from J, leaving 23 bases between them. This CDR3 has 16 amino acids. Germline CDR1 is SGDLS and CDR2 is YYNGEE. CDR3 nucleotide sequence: TGTGCCAGCAGCGGATTGGGACGGGGGTTGACTGACACGCAGTATTTT. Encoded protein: CASSGLGRGLTDTQYF. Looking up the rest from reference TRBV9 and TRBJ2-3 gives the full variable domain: DSGVTQTPKHLITATGQRVTLRCSPRSGDLSVYWYQQSLDQGLQFLIQYYNGEERAKGNILERFSAQQFPDLHSELNLSSLELGDSALYFCASSGLGRGLTDTQYFGPGTRLTVL.

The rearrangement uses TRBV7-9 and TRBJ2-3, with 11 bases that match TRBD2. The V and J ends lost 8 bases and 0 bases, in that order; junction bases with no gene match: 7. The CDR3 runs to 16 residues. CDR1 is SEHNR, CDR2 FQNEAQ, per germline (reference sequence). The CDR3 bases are TGTGCCAGCCTGACTAGCGGGATAGGTAGCACAGATACGCAGTATTTT. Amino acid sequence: CASLTSGIGSTDTQYF.

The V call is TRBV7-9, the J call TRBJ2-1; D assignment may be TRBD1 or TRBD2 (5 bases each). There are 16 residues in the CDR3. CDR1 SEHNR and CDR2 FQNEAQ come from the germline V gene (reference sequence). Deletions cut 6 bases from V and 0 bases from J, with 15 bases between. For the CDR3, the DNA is TGTGCCAGCAGGACACAGGCGGGTAGCTCCTACAATGAGCAGTTCTTC. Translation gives CASRTQAGSSYNEQFF.

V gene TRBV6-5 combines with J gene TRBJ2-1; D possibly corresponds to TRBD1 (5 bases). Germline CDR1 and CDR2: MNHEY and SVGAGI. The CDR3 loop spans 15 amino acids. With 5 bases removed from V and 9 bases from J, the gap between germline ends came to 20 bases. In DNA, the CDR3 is TGTGCCAGCAGTCATAATGCAGCGTCAAGGGGTGAGCAGTTCTTC. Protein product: CASSHNAASRGEQFF.

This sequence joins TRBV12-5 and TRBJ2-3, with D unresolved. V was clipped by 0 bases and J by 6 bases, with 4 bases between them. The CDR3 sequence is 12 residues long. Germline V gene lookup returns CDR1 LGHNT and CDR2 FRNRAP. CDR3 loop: CASGLVGDTQYF. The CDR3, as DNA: TGTGCTAGTGGTTTGGTAGGTGATACGCAGTATTTT. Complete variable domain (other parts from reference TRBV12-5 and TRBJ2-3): DARVTQTPRHKVTEMGQEVTMRCQPILGHNTVFWYRQTMMQGLELLAYFRNRAPLDDSGMPKDRFSAEMPDATLATLKIQPSEPRDSAVYFCASGLVGDTQYFGPGTRLTVL.

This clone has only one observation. The CDR3 reads CASSLGTPSEQYF. The CDR3 DNA sequence: TGCGCCAGCAGCTTGGGAACGCCCAGTGAGCAGTACTTC. The chain links TRBV5-1 to TRBJ2-7, with D hard to call. The CDR3 length is 13 residues. The V gene's germline CDR1 is SGHRS and CDR2 YFSETQ. Trimming shortened V by 0 bases and J by 7 bases, and 11 bases separated the two germline ends.

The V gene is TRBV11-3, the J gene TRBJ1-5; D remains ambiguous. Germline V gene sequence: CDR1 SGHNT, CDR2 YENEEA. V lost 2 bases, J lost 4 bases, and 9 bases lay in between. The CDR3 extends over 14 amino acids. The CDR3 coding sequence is TGTGCCAGCAGCTTAAAGGGAGGGAATCAGCCCCAGCATTTT. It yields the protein CASSLKGGNQPQHF.

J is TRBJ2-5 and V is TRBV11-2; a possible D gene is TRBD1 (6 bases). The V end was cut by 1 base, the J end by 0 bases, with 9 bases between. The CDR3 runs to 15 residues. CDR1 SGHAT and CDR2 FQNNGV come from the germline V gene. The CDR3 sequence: CASSLAGEYQETQYF. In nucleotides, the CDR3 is TGTGCCAGCAGCTTAGCAGGGGAGTACCAAGAGACCCAGTACTTC.

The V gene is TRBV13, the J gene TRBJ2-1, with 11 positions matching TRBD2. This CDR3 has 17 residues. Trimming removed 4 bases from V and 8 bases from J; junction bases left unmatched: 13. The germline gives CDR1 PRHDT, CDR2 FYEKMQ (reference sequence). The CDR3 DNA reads TGTGCCAGCAGCTCCTGGGGCCTAGCGGGAGGCCCCTATGAGCAGTTCTTC. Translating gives CASSSWGLAGGPYEQFF.

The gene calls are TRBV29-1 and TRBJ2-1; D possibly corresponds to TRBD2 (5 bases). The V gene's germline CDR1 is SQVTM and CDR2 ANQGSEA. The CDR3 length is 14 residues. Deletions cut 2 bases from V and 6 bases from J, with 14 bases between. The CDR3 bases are TGCAGCGTTGAACAATCCCCTAGCCTCAATGAGCAGTTCTTC. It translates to CSVEQSPSLNEQFF.

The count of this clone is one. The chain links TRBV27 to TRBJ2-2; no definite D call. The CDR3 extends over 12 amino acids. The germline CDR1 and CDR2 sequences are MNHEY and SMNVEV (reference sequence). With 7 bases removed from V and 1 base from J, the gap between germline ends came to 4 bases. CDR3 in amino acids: CASKVNTGELFF. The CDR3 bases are TGTGCCAGCAAGGTGAACACCGGGGAGCTGTTTTTT.

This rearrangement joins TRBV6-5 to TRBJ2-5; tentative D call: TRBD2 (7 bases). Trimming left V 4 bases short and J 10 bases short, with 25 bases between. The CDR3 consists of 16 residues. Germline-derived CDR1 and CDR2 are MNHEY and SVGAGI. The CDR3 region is CASSSARTRGIGDQYF. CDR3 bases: TGTGCCAGCAGTTCTGCTAGGACTAGGGGGATTGGGGACCAGTACTTC.

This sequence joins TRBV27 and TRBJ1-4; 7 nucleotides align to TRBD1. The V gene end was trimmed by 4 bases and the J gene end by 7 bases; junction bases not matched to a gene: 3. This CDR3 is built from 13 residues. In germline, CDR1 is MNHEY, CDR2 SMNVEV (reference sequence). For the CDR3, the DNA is TGTGCCAGCAGTTACAGGGGAACTGAAAAACTGTTTTTT. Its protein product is CASSYRGTEKLFF.

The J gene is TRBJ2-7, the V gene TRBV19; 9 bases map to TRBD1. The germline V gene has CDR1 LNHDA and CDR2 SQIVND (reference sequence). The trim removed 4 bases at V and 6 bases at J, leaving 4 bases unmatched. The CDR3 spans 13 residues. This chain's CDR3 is CASSTTGGSEQYF. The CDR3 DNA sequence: TGTGCCAGTAGTACGACAGGGGGTAGCGAGCAGTACTTC.

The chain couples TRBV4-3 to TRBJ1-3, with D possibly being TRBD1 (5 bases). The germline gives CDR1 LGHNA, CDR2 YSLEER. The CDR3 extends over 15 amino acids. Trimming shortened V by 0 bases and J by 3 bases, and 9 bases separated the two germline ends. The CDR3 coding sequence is TGCGCCAGCAGCCAAGACGGGGGATTTGGAAACACCATATATTTT. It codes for CASSQDGGFGNTIYF.

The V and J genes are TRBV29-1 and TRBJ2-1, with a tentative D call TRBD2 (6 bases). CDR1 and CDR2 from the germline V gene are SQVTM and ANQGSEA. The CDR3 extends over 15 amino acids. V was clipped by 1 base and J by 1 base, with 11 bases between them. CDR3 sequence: CSVEGIAVSYNEQFF. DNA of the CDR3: TGCAGCGTTGAAGGGATAGCGGTATCCTACAATGAGCAGTTCTTC.

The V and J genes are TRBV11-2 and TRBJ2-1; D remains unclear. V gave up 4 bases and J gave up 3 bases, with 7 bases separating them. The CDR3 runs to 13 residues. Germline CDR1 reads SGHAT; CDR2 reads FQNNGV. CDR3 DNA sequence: TGTGCCAGCAGCTCGGACGGCTACAATGAGCAGTTCTTC. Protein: CASSSDGYNEQFF.

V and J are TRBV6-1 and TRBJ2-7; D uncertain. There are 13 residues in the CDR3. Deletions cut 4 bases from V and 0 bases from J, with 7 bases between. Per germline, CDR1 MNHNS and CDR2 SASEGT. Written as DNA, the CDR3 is TGTGCCAGCAGTGCGGACGCCTCCTACGAGCAGTACTTC. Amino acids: CASSADASYEQYF.

The CDR3 loop reads CSVDDYDSNTEAFF. The CDR3 nucleotides read TGCAGCGTTGATGATTATGACAGTAACACTGAAGCTTTCTTT. This chain uses TRBV29-1 with TRBJ1-1; TRBD1 might be the D (5 bases). The CDR3 extends over 14 amino acids. CDR1 and CDR2 (germline): SQVTM, ANQGSEA. Trimming cost V 3 bases and J 2 bases, with 13 bases left between them.